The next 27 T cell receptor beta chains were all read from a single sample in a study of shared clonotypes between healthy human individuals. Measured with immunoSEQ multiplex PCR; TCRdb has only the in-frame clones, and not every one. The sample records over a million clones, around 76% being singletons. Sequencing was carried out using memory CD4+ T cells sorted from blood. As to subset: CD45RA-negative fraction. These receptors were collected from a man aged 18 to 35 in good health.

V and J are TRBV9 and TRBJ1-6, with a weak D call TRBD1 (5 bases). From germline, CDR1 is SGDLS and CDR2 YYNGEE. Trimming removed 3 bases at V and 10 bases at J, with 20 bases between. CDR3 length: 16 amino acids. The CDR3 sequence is CASSGTPGTQGSPLHF. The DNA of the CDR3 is TGTGCCAGCAGCGGGACCCCCGGGACCCAAGGGTCACCCCTCCACTTT.

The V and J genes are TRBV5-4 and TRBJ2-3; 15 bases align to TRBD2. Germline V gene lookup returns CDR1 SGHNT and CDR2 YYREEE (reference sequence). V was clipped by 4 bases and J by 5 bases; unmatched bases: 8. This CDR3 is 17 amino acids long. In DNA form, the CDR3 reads TGTGCCAGCAGCACCGGACTAGCGGGGGGGTTGGGAGATACGCAGTATTTT. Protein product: CASSTGLAGGLGDTQYF.

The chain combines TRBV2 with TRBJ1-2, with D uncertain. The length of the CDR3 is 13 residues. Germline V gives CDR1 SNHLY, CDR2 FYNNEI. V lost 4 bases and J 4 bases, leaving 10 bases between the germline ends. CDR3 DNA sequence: TGTGCCAGCAGTGGCGGACTGAGCTATGGCTACACCTTC. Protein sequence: CASSGGLSYGYTF.

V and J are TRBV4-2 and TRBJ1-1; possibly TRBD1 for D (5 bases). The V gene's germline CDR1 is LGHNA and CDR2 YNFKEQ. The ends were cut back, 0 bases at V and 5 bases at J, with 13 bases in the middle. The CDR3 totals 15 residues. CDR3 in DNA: TGTGCCAGCAGCCAAGACGGCCGGGGGGGAACTGAAGCTTTCTTT. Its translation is CASSQDGRGGTEAFF.

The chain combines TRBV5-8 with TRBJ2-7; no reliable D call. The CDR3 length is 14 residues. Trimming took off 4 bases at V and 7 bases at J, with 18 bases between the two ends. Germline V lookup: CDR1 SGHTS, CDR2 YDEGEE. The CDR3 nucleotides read TGTGCCAGCAGCCCCTATTGGGCCCGACATGAGCAGTACTTC. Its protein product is CASSPYWARHEQYF.

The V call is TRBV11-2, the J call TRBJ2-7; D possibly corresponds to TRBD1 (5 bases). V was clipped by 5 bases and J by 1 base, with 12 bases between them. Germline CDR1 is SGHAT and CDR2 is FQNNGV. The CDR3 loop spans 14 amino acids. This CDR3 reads CASSAQGNSYEQYF. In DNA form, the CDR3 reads TGTGCCAGCAGCGCCCAGGGAAATTCCTACGAGCAGTACTTC. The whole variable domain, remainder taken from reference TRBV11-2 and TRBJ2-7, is EAGVAQSPRYKIIEKRQSVAFWCNPISGHATLYWYQQILGQGPKLLIQFQNNGVVDDSQLPKDRFSAERLKGVDSTLKIQPAKLEDSAVYLCASSAQGNSYEQYFGPGTRLTVT.

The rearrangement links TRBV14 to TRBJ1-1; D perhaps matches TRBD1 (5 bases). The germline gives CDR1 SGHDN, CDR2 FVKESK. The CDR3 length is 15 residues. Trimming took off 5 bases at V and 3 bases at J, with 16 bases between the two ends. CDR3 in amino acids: CASSRGGSIYTEAFF. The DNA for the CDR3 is TGTGCCAGCAGCAGGGGTGGATCTATTTACACTGAAGCTTTCTTT.

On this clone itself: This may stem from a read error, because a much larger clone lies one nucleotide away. CDR3 DNA sequence: TGTGCCAGCAGCTTACATAGCAATCAGCCCCAGCATTTT. Translated, it gives CASSLHSNQPQHF. This sequence joins TRBV11-2 and TRBJ1-5; D gene unclear. The germline V gene encodes CDR1 SGHAT and CDR2 FQNNGV. V lost 2 bases and J lost 0, with 2 bases in between. CDR3 length equals 13 residues. The full variable domain, rest sourced from reference TRBV11-2 and TRBJ1-5, is EAGVAQSPRYKIIEKRQSVAFWCNPISGHATLYWYQQILGQGPKLLIQFQNNGVVDDSQLPKDRFSAERLKGVDSTLKIQPAKLEDSAVYLCASSLHSNQPQHFGDGTRLSIL.

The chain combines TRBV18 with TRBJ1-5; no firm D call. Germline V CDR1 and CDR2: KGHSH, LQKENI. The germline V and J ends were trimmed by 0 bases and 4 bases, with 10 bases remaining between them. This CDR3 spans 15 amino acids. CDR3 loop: CASSPPGPENQPQHF. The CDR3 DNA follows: TGTGCCAGCTCACCACCTGGACCCGAGAATCAGCCCCAGCATTTT.

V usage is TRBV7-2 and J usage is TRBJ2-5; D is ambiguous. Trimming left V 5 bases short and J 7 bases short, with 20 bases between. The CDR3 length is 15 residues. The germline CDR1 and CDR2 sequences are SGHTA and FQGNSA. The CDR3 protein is CASSRSGVLGVTQYF. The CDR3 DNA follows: TGTGCCAGCAGCCGATCTGGAGTTCTTGGTGTGACCCAGTACTTC. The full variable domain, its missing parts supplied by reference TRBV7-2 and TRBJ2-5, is GAGVSQSPSNKVTEKGKDVELRCDPISGHTALYWYRQSLGQGLEFLIYFQGNSAPDKSGLPSDRFSAERTGGSVSTLTIQRTQQEDSAVYLCASSRSGVLGVTQYFGPGTRLLVL.

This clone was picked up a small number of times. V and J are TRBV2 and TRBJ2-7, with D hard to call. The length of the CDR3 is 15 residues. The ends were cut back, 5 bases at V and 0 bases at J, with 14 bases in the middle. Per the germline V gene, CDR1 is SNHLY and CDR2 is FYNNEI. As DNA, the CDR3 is TGTGCCAGCAGTCCAAACCTCGACCCCTCCTACGAGCAGTACTTC. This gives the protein CASSPNLDPSYEQYF.

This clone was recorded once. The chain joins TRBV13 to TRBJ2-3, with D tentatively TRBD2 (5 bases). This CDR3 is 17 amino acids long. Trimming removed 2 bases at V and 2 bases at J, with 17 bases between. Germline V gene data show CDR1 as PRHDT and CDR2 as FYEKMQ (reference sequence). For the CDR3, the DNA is TGTGCCAGCAGCTTAAACCTAGCTGGTGGATTCACAGATACGCAGTATTTT. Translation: CASSLNLAGGFTDTQYF.

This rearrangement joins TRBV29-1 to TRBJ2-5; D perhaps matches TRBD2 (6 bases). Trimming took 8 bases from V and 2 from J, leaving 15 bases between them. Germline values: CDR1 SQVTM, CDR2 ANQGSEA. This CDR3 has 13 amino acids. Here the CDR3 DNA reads TGCAGCACCGGGTCGGGGAGGCAAGAGACCCAGTACTTC. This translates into CSTGSGRQETQYF.

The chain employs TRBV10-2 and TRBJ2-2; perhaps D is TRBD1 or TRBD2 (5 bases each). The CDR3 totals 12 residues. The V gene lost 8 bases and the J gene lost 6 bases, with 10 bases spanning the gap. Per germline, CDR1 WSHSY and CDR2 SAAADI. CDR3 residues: CASWDRAGELFF. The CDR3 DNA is TGCGCCAGCTGGGACCGAGCCGGGGAGCTGTTTTTT.

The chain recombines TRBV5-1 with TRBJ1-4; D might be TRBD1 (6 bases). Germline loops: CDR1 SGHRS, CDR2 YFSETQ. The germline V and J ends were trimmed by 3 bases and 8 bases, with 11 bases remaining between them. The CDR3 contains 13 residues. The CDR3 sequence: CASSYRGEEKLFF. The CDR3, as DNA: TGCGCCAGCAGCTATAGGGGGGAGGAAAAACTGTTTTTT.

CDR3 sequence: CASRVQDNSPLHF. Written as DNA, the CDR3 is TGTGCCAGCAGAGTACAGGATAATTCACCCCTCCACTTT. This chain connects TRBV2 to TRBJ1-6; tentative D call: TRBD1 (5 bases). The germline CDR1 and CDR2 sequences are SNHLY and FYNNEI. V lost 6 bases and J 5 bases, leaving 8 bases between the germline ends. The CDR3 covers 13 residues.

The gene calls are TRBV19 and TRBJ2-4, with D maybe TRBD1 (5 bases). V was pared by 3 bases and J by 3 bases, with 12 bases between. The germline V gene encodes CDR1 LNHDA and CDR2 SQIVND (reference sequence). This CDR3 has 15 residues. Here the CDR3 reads CASSIVGAGKNIQYF. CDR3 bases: TGTGCCAGTAGTATTGTAGGGGCTGGCAAAAACATTCAGTACTTC.

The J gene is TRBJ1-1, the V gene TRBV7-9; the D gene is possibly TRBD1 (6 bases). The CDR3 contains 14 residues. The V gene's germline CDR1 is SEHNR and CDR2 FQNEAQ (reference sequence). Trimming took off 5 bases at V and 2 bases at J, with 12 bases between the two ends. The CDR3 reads CASSQTGGNTEAFF. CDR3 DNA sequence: TGTGCCAGCAGCCAGACAGGAGGCAACACTGAAGCTTTCTTT.

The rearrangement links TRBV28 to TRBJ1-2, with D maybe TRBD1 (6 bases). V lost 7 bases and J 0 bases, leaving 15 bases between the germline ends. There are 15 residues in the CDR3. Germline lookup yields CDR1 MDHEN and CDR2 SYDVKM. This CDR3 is CASNSRTAANYGYTF. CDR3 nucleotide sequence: TGTGCCAGCAACTCAAGGACAGCAGCTAACTATGGCTACACCTTC.

The CDR3: CASIDLRGSTDTQYF. CDR3 DNA: TGTGCCAGCATCGATCTTAGGGGAAGCACAGATACGCAGTATTTT. The rearrangement joins TRBV7-9 to TRBJ2-3, with D possibly being TRBD1 (5 bases). This CDR3 contains 15 residues. Germline V gene data show CDR1 as SEHNR and CDR2 as FQNEAQ (reference sequence). V was shortened by 7 bases and J by 0 bases, with 14 bases between the two germline ends. Variable domain in full (rest from reference TRBV7-9 and TRBJ2-3): DTGVSQNPRHKITKRGQNVTFRCDPISEHNRLYWYRQTLGQGPEFLTYFQNEAQLEKSRLLSDRFSAERPKGSFSTLEIQRTEQGDSAMYLCASIDLRGSTDTQYFGPGTRLTVL.

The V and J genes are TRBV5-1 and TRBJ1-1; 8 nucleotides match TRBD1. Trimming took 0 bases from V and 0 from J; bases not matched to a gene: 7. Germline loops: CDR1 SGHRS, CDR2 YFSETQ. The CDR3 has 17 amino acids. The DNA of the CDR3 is TGCGCCAGCAGCTTGGGACCCCGGACAGGGATGAACACTGAAGCTTTCTTT. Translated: CASSLGPRTGMNTEAFF.

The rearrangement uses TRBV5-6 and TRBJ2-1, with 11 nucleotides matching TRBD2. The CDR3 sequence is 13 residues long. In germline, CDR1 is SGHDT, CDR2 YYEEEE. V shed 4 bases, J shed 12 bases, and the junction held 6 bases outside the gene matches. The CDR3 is CASSPPGTSGQFF. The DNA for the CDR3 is TGTGCCAGCAGCCCCCCCGGGACTAGCGGGCAGTTCTTC.

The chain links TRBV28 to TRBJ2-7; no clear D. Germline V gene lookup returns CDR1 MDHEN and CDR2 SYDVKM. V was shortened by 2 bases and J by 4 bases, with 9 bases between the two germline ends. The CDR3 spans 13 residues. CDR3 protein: CASSLKSPYEQYF. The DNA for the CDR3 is TGTGCCAGCAGTTTAAAAAGTCCGTACGAGCAGTACTTC.

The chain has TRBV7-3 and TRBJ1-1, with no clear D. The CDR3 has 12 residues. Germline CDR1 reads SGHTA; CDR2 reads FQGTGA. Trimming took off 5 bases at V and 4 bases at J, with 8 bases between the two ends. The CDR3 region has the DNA TGTGCCAGCAGCCCTAGGTTCACTGAAGCTTTCTTT. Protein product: CASSPRFTEAFF. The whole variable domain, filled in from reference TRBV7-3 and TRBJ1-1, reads GAGVSQTPSNKVTEKGKYVELRCDPISGHTALYWYRQSLGQGPEFLIYFQGTGAADDSGLPNDRFFAVRPEGSVSTLKIQRTERGDSAVYLCASSPRFTEAFFGQGTRLTVV.

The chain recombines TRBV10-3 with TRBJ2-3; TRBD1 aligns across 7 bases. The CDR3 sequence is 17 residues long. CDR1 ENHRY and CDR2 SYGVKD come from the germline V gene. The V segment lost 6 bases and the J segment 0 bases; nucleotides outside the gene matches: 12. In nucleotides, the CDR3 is TGTGCCATCAGCCGGGGACAGCCCCAGGGAAGCACAGATACGCAGTATTTT. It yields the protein CAISRGQPQGSTDTQYF.

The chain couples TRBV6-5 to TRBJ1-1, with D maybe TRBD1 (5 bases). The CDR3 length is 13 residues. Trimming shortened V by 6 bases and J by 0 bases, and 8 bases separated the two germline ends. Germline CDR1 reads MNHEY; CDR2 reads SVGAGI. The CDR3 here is CASRRGLNTEAFF. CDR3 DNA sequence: TGTGCCAGCAGAAGGGGCCTGAACACTGAAGCTTTCTTT.

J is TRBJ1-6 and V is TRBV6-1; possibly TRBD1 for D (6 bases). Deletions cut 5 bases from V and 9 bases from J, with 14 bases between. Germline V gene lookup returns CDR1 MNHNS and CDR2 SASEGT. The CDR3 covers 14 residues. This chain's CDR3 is CASSYGQGISPLHF. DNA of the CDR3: TGTGCCAGCAGTTATGGGCAGGGGATTTCACCCCTCCACTTT.